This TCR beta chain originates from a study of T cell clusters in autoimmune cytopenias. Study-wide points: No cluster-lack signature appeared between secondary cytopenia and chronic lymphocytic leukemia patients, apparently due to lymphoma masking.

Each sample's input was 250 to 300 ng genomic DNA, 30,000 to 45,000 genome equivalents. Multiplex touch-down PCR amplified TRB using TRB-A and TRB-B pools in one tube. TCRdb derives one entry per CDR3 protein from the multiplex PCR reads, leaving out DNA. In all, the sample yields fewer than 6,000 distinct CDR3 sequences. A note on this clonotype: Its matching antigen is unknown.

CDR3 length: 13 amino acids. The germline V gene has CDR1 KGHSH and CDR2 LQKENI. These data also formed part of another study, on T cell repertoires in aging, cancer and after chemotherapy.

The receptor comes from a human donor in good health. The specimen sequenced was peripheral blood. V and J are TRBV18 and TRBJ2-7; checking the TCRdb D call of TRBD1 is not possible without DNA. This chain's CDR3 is CASSPQQEDEQYF.